A selection of T cell receptor beta chains follows, all from one sample in a study of T cell responses to AZD1222 COVID-19 vaccine. Using immunoSEQ multiplex PCR, the repertoire was profiled, and TCRdb retains in-frame clones only, with some absent. The top ten clones hold approximately 5% of a sample with about 100,000 clones, 70% to 90% of them seen once. The sequenced sample was peripheral blood, obtained on day 0 of AZD1222 vaccination. The receptor set was obtained from an adult in good health. Each CDR3 is given with its conserved first and last residue.

j_gene	v_gene	CDR3aa
TRBJ2-7	TRBV5-1	CASSLTGGTYEQYF
TRBJ1-1	TRBV5-1	CASSLGQMNTEAFF
TRBJ2-3	TRBV5-4	CASSFRTGVLDTQYF
TRBJ1-3	TRBV11-2	CASSLATGGRNTIYF
TRBJ1-1	TRBV5-4	CASSRDRGITEAFF
TRBJ1-1	TRBV5-4	CASSFYRDRATEAFF
TRBJ2-7	TRBV28	CASSLGTGRSYEQYF
TRBJ2-3	TRBV5-4	CASSLSFGGASDTQYF
TRBJ1-1	TRBV5-1	CASSQQGADTEAFF
TRBJ2-2	TRBV11-1	CASSLRGFITGELFF
TRBJ1-2	TRBV27	CASSSSPVNYGYTF
TRBJ1-1	TRBV6-2/TRBV6-3	CASSYSAGREAFF
TRBJ2-1	TRBV7-2	CASSSLGGSLDEQFF
TRBJ1-2	TRBV6-1	CASRNGGNYYGYTF
TRBJ1-4	TRBV27	CASSPRRGTNEKLFF
TRBJ1-6	TRBV7-3	CASSLGQNGNSPLHF
TRBJ1-1	TRBV7-2	CASSQGRNTEAFF
TRBJ2-7	TRBV6-1	CASSENRLGLPMIWQYF
TRBJ2-1	TRBV7-2	CASSLNSQYNEQFF
TRBJ2-7	TRBV28	CASSLSRGLTYEQYF
TRBJ2-7	TRBV5-3	CARSCTNRVTDEQYF
TRBJ2-6	TRBV9	CASSDRSGANVLTF
TRBJ1-5	TRBV2	CASRGRGLQPQHF
TRBJ1-1	TRBV19	CASSTKDRGFTEAFF
TRBJ2-7	TRBV2	CASSSTGTGGRDEQYF
TRBJ1-2	TRBV20-1	CSAPTGYGYTF
TRBJ1-2	TRBV19	CASERLGGADGYTF
TRBJ2-7	TRBV5-4	CASSASGPDGEQYF
TRBJ1-4	TRBV20-1	CSARDQGKLFF
TRBJ2-1	TRBV4-1	CASSQDYGGGREQFF
TRBJ2-1	TRBV11-1	CASSLLGNNEQFF
TRBJ2-1	TRBV6-5	CASSYSPENYNEQFF
TRBJ2-7	TRBV21-1	CASSKIGGSYEQYF
TRBJ2-7	TRBV6-2/TRBV6-3	CASSYSTAYGYEQYF
TRBJ1-2	TRBV29-1	CSVRTAFYGYTF
TRBJ1-4	TRBV6-5	CASSFTATNEKLFF
TRBJ2-5	TRBV5-1	CASSLRPGSQETQYF
TRBJ1-6	TRBV6-5	CASTGRGARSPLHF
TRBJ2-7	TRBV7-2	CASSTPGLAGGRWYEQYF
TRBJ2-1	TRBV4-3	CASSQQRISYNEQFF
TRBJ2-5	TRBV4-3	CASSQNREETQYF
TRBJ1-5	TRBV19	CASSSSWGNQPQHF
TRBJ1-5	TRBV19	CASSRNFGTGVSQPQHF
TRBJ2-1	TRBV9	CASSVRLATNEQFF
TRBJ1-1	TRBV28	CASRPKTGPEDAFF
TRBJ2-3	TRBV27	CASTLAGTDTQYF
TRBJ1-6	TRBV28	CASRASSYNSPLHF
TRBJ2-3	TRBV9	CASSSGLAGLISEDTQYF
TRBJ1-1	TRBV7-6	CASSSQQGKAGNTEAFF
TRBJ2-5	TRBV7-9	CASSLVGGQETQYF
TRBJ1-1	TRBV14	CASSQDGVGMRAFF